Each of the 24 T cell receptor beta chains below was sequenced from the same sample in a study of blood T cell repertoires in COVID-19. Only in-frame clones appear in the TCRdb table, and some are missing; sequencing was by immunoSEQ multiplex PCR. The sample has approximately 200,000 clones; roughly 82% are singletons. Sample: PBMCs or T cells enriched from blood (not recorded which). These receptor sequences come from a woman aged 30 to 39 who had recovered from COVID-19.

The rearrangement uses TRBV2 and TRBJ1-3; D call uncertain. Germline values: CDR1 SNHLY, CDR2 FYNNEI. There are 12 residues in the CDR3. Trimming took 3 bases from V and 4 from J, leaving 4 bases between them. CDR3 coding DNA: TGTGCCAGCAGTGATTTAGGAAACACCATATATTTT. Its translation is CASSDLGNTIYF.

The chain combines TRBV7-9 with TRBJ2-7; 12 bases match TRBD2. J gave up 1 base and V 7 bases, and 14 bases lay outside the gene matches. CDR1 and CDR2 from the germline V gene are SEHNR and FQNEAQ (reference sequence). The CDR3 is made up of 18 amino acids. CDR3 amino acids: CASTERGTSGQTSYEQYF. The DNA of the CDR3 is TGTGCCAGCACCGAAAGGGGGACTAGCGGGCAAACTTCCTACGAGCAGTACTTC. Full variable domain (missing parts from reference TRBV7-9 and TRBJ2-7): DTGVSQNPRHKITKRGQNVTFRCDPISEHNRLYWYRQTLGQGPEFLTYFQNEAQLEKSRLLSDRFSAERPKGSFSTLEIQRTEQGDSAMYLCASTERGTSGQTSYEQYFGPGTRLTVT.

The rearrangement joins TRBV15 to TRBJ2-7; 9 bases align to TRBD2. CDR1 is LNHNV and CDR2 is YYDKDF in the germline V gene (reference sequence). V was clipped by 0 bases and J by 0 bases; unmatched bases: 12. There are 19 residues in the CDR3. This CDR3 is CATSRDQWTSAKSSYEQYF. CDR3 sequence (DNA): TGTGCCACCAGCAGAGATCAATGGACTAGCGCCAAGAGCTCCTACGAGCAGTACTTC.

V and J are TRBV9 and TRBJ2-2; D possibly corresponds to TRBD2 (5 bases). The ends were cut back, 3 bases at V and 5 bases at J, with 8 bases in the middle. The CDR3 totals 13 residues. The germline CDR1 and CDR2 sequences are SGDLS and YYNGEE. CDR3 region: CASSAGGTGELFF. The CDR3, as DNA: TGTGCCAGCAGCGCCGGAGGAACCGGGGAGCTGTTTTTT. The complete variable domain, with remaining parts taken from reference TRBV9 and TRBJ2-2, reads DSGVTQTPKHLITATGQRVTLRCSPRSGDLSVYWYQQSLDQGLQFLIQYYNGEERAKGNILERFSAQQFPDLHSELNLSSLELGDSALYFCASSAGGTGELFFGEGSRLTVL.

This chain joins TRBV9 and TRBJ2-7, with D possibly being TRBD1 (5 bases). Trimming left V 2 bases short and J 2 bases short, with 11 bases between. Germline V lookup: CDR1 SGDLS, CDR2 YYNGEE. CDR3 size: 14 residues. The CDR3 sequence: CASSVSGIPYEQYF. The CDR3 region has the DNA TGTGCCAGCAGCGTTTCAGGGATCCCCTACGAGCAGTACTTC. The variable domain in full, completed from reference TRBV9 and TRBJ2-7, reads DSGVTQTPKHLITATGQRVTLRCSPRSGDLSVYWYQQSLDQGLQFLIQYYNGEERAKGNILERFSAQQFPDLHSELNLSSLELGDSALYFCASSVSGIPYEQYFGPGTRLTVT.

The chain uses TRBV6-4 and TRBJ2-2; 9 nucleotides line up with TRBD2. Germline CDR1 MRHNA, CDR2 SNTAGT. J was trimmed by 7 bases and V by 3 bases; bases with no gene match: 12. This CDR3 has 17 amino acids. CDR3 DNA: TGTGCCAGCAGTGAATATGGTAGCGGGAGCATCAGCGGGGAGCTGTTTTTT. Residues: CASSEYGSGSISGELFF.

The chain carries TRBV25-1 and TRBJ1-5; the match to TRBD1 covers 7 bases. The CDR3 is 11 amino acids. Germline CDR1 reads MGHDK; CDR2 reads SYGVNS. With V trimmed by 10 bases and J by 7 bases, 4 bases remained unmatched. The CDR3: CAMQGEQPQHF. CDR3 coding DNA: TGTGCCATGCAGGGGGAACAGCCCCAGCATTTT.

The genes are TRBV11-2 and TRBJ2-7; D is unclear. The CDR3 sequence is 13 residues long. Trimming cost V 1 base and J 5 bases, with 9 bases left between them. In germline, CDR1 is SGHAT, CDR2 FQNNGV. The CDR3 protein is CASSLVAVNEQYF. CDR3 in DNA: TGTGCCAGCAGCTTAGTCGCGGTCAACGAGCAGTACTTC.

The J gene is TRBJ2-2, the V gene TRBV2; D ambiguous. Trimming shortened V by 1 base and J by 4 bases, and 4 bases separated the two germline ends. Per the germline V gene, CDR1 is SNHLY and CDR2 is FYNNEI. The CDR3 is made up of 13 amino acids. Here the CDR3 reads CASSEDSTGELFF. The CDR3 DNA reads TGTGCCAGCAGTGAAGACAGCACCGGGGAGCTGTTTTTT.

This clone has only a few counts. The chain links TRBV5-4 to TRBJ1-3; no definite D call. The CDR3 totals 14 residues. The germline CDR1 and CDR2 sequences are SGHNT and YYREEE (reference sequence). Trimming took off 1 base at V and 2 bases at J, with 7 bases between the two ends. CDR3 sequence: CASSLREAGNTIYF. CDR3 coding DNA: TGTGCCAGCAGCTTGCGGGAGGCTGGAAACACCATATATTTT.

This clone was seen only a few times. The gene calls are TRBV19 and TRBJ1-1, with 9 bases aligning to TRBD1. Germline CDR1 reads LNHDA; CDR2 reads SQIVND (reference sequence). J was trimmed by 1 base and V by 4 bases; bases with no gene match: 4. CDR3 length: 15 amino acids. DNA of the CDR3: TGTGCCAGTAGTACCCGGACAGGGGAGAACACTGAAGCTTTCTTT. Translation gives CASSTRTGENTEAFF.

V and J are TRBV9 and TRBJ1-2; TRBD1 aligns across 7 bases. This CDR3 is built from 16 residues. The V gene end was trimmed by 0 bases and the J gene end by 4 bases; junction bases not matched to a gene: 9. The V gene's germline CDR1 is SGDLS and CDR2 YYNGEE. The CDR3 coding sequence is TGTGCCAGCAGCGTAGGAAGTCAGGGGGTCGGCTATGGCTACACCTTC. Encoded protein: CASSVGSQGVGYGYTF.

The rearrangement uses TRBV28 and TRBJ2-6, with 11 bases lining up with TRBD2. V shed 2 bases, J shed 1 base, and the junction held 4 bases outside the gene matches. CDR3 length: 18 amino acids. Germline values: CDR1 MDHEN, CDR2 SYDVKM. Here the CDR3 DNA reads TGTGCCAGCAGTTTAGCCCGACTAGCGGGATCTGGGGCCAACGTCCTGACTTTC. Translated, it gives CASSLARLAGSGANVLTF.

The chain couples TRBV7-2 to TRBJ2-5; D perhaps matches TRBD2 (5 bases). Trimming shortened V by 2 bases and J by 1 base, and 11 bases separated the two germline ends. This CDR3 spans 15 amino acids. Looked up from germline, CDR1 is SGHTA and CDR2 is FQGNSA. The CDR3: CASSLQLASQETQYF. The CDR3 region has the DNA TGTGCCAGCAGCTTACAGCTAGCTTCCCAAGAGACCCAGTACTTC.

The chain employs TRBV6-4 and TRBJ2-3; 9 bases match TRBD2. CDR1 MRHNA and CDR2 SNTAGT come from the germline V gene. The V and J ends lost 0 bases and 3 bases, in that order; junction bases with no gene match: 13. The CDR3 is 19 residues long. CDR3 sequence: CASSDSGTSQISGTDTQYF. As DNA, the CDR3 is TGTGCCAGCAGTGACTCAGGGACTAGCCAGATTTCAGGGACAGATACGCAGTATTTT.

This clone occurred a few times. The rearrangement joins TRBV6-1 to TRBJ2-7, with 9 bases that match TRBD1. The CDR3 sequence is 19 residues long. Germline V CDR1 and CDR2: MNHNS, SASEGT. Unmatched junction bases numbered 17, after V lost 4 bases and J lost 1 base. This CDR3 reads CASSVALILRTGASYEQYF. CDR3 nucleotides: TGTGCCAGCAGTGTTGCTCTCATACTTCGGACAGGGGCATCCTACGAGCAGTACTTC.

A single count supports this clone. The chain employs TRBV9 and TRBJ2-7; 12 bases agree with TRBD2. The V segment lost 3 bases and the J segment 4 bases; nucleotides outside the gene matches: 8. The germline gives CDR1 SGDLS, CDR2 YYNGEE. This CDR3 contains 16 residues. As DNA, the CDR3 is TGTGCCAGCAGCGGCCGACTAGCGGGGGATGTTTACGAGCAGTACTTC. Translating gives CASSGRLAGDVYEQYF.

DNA of the CDR3: TGCGCCAGCAGCTTCGGGGCCAAAAACATTCAGTACTTC. This encodes CASSFGAKNIQYF. This rearrangement joins TRBV5-1 to TRBJ2-4; D not certain. V was shortened by 2 bases and J by 1 base, with 4 bases between the two germline ends. CDR3 length: 13 amino acids. In germline, CDR1 is SGHRS, CDR2 YFSETQ.

V usage is TRBV28 and J usage is TRBJ2-2; 7 bases fit TRBD2. This CDR3 has 15 amino acids. Trimming removed 6 bases from V and 7 bases from J; junction bases left unmatched: 11. Germline V gene lookup returns CDR1 MDHEN and CDR2 SYDVKM. CDR3 loop: CASSPIGLEGGELFF. The CDR3 DNA is TGTGCCAGCAGCCCGATAGGACTAGAGGGCGGGGAGCTGTTTTTT.

CDR3: CASSNSGRYYYEQYF. The CDR3 DNA is TGTGCCAGCAGTAATAGCGGGAGGTATTATTACGAGCAGTACTTC. The chain joins TRBV2 to TRBJ2-7, with TRBD2 matching over 10 bases. V was pared by 5 bases and J by 4 bases, with 8 bases of the junction left unmatched. The CDR3 has 15 amino acids. CDR1 SNHLY and CDR2 FYNNEI come from the germline V gene.

The count of this clone is one. The V and J genes are TRBV19 and TRBJ2-2; weak D call: TRBD1 (5 bases). V was pared by 4 bases and J by 0 bases, with 6 bases between. Germline CDR1 LNHDA, CDR2 SQIVND (reference sequence). This CDR3 comprises 14 residues. The CDR3 DNA follows: TGTGCCAGTAGTACGGACACGAACACCGGGGAGCTGTTTTTT. Translating gives CASSTDTNTGELFF.

This sequence joins TRBV5-1 and TRBJ2-3; 16 nucleotides match TRBD2. Germline values: CDR1 SGHRS, CDR2 YFSETQ. There are 17 residues in the CDR3. V lost 4 bases to trimming and J lost 6 bases; unmatched junction nucleotides: 8. The chain's CDR3 is CASSMGLAGGPKDTQYF. The DNA of the CDR3 is TGCGCCAGCAGCATGGGACTAGCGGGAGGGCCAAAGGATACGCAGTATTTT. Together with reference TRBV5-1 and TRBJ2-3, the CDR3 gives the full variable domain: KAGVTQTPRYLIKTRGQQVTLSCSPISGHRSVSWYQQTPGQGLQFLFEYFSETQRNKGNFPGRFSGRQFSNSRSEMNVSTLELGDSALYLCASSMGLAGGPKDTQYFGPGTRLTVL.

The rearrangement uses TRBV2 and TRBJ1-5; the D gene is possibly TRBD1 (6 bases). CDR1 SNHLY and CDR2 FYNNEI come from the germline V gene. V was shortened by 0 bases and J by 2 bases, with 11 bases between the two germline ends. CDR3 length: 16 amino acids. CDR3 sequence reads: CASSEALAGGNQPQHF. In DNA form, the CDR3 reads TGTGCCAGCAGTGAAGCTTTGGCAGGGGGCAATCAGCCCCAGCATTTT.

This clone showed up just once. V and J are TRBV6-1 and TRBJ1-2; 10 bases match TRBD1. Germline-derived CDR1 and CDR2 are MNHNS and SASEGT. This CDR3 has 17 amino acids. Trimming took 4 bases from V and 6 from J; bases not matched to a gene: 14. The CDR3 protein is CASSGEAPGQGSNGYTF. The CDR3 DNA follows: TGTGCCAGCAGTGGAGAGGCGCCGGGACAGGGGAGTAATGGCTACACCTTC.